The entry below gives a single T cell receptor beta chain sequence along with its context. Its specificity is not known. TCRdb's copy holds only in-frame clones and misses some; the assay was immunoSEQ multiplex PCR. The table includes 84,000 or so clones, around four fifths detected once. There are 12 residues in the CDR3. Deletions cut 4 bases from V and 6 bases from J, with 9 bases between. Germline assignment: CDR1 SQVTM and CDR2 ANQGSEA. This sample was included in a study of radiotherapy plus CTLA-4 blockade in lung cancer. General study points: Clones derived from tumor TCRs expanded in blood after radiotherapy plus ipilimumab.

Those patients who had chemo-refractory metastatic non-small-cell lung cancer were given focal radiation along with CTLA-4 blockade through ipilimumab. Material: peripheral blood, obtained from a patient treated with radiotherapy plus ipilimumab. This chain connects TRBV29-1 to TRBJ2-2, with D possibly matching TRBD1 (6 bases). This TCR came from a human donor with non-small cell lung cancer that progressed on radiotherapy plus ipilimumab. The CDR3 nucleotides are TGCAGCGTTGTTAGGACAGCCGGGGAGCTGTTTTTT. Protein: CSVVRTAGELFF.